Presented here are 32 T cell receptor beta chains from one specimen sequenced in a study of tumor-infiltrating lymphocytes in glioblastoma multiforme. Three nested ARM-PCR rounds with V-beta and C-beta primers built TCRB libraries. TCRdb re-called the multiplex PCR reads through MiXCR, storing one row per CDR3 protein. This sample carries 15,000 or so distinct CDR3 sequences, under 85% of them seen once, and the ten largest clones take approximately 38%. Specimen: brain tumor tissue. The receptor set was obtained from a male donor with glioblastoma.

On this clonotype itself: One end of the junction is discordant with germline, which a read error may explain. V gene TRBV20-1 combines with J gene TRBJ1-6; no clear D. This CDR3 has 15 residues. CDR1 and CDR2 from the germline V gene are DFQATT and SNEGSKA (reference sequence). DNA for the CDR3: TGCAGTACTAGAGGGCGCGGTTCCGTGAATTCATCCCTCCACTTT. Protein product: CSTRGRGSVNSSLHF.

By proportion, this clonotype is medium-sized. This chain links TRBV20-1 with TRBJ2-2, with no clear D. CDR3 length: 11 amino acids. From germline, CDR1 is DFQATT and CDR2 SNEGSKA (reference sequence). The V end was cut by 1 base, the J end by 6 bases, with 3 bases between. In nucleotides, the CDR3 is TGCAGTGCTAGAGGGGCCGGGGAGCTGTTTTTT. Its translation is CSARGAGELFF.

The CDR3 here is CAIRLTGGYTEAFF. The CDR3 bases are TGTGCCATCCGCCTAACAGGGGGCTACACTGAGGCGTTCTTT. The rearrangement joins TRBV7-9 to TRBJ1-1; TRBD1 agrees at 9 bases. This CDR3 is built from 14 residues. The trim removed 10 bases at V and 14 bases at J, leaving 20 bases unmatched. CDR1 is SEHNR and CDR2 is FQNEAQ in the germline V gene (reference sequence).

Ten or more counts support this clonotype. The CDR3, as DNA: TGTGCCAGTAGTCGACCTGATAACTACAATGAGCAGTTCTTC. Encoded protein: CASSRPDNYNEQFF. V gene TRBV19 combines with J gene TRBJ2-1; no definite D call. CDR1 is LNHDA and CDR2 is SQIVND in the germline V gene (reference sequence). The CDR3 contains 14 residues. Trimming took 5 bases from V and 3 from J, leaving 11 bases between them. Combining the CDR3 with reference TRBV19 and TRBJ2-1 gives the whole variable domain DGGITQSPKYLFRKEGQNVTLSCEQNLNHDAMYWYRQDPGQGLRLIYYSQIVNDFQKGDIAEGYSVSREKKESFPLTVTSAQKNPTAFYLCASSRPDNYNEQFFGPGTRLTVL.

This chain uses TRBV20-1 with TRBJ2-5; no reliable D call. Germline CDR1 is DFQATT and CDR2 is SNEGSKA (reference sequence). This CDR3 is built from 13 residues. The V end was cut by 1 base, the J end by 3 bases, with 9 bases between. CDR3 sequence reads: CSARVRRKETQYF. Written as DNA, the CDR3 is TGCAGTGCTAGAGTTAGACGGAAAGAGACCCAGTACTTC.

Comments on this clonotype: The CDR3 end shows no conserved phenylalanine or tryptophan, and so a read error is likely. The chain has TRBV20-1 and TRBJ1-1; D perhaps matches TRBD1 (5 bases). From germline, CDR1 is DFQATT and CDR2 SNEGSKA (reference sequence). Trimming removed 0 bases at V and 10 bases at J, with 21 bases between. The CDR3 has 15 amino acids. This chain's CDR3 is CSARDGVGLGSGAFS. DNA for the CDR3: TGCAGTGCTAGAGATGGGGTGGGACTTGGGTCTGGAGCTTTCTCT.

Turning to this clonotype: At one boundary the junction diverges from the germline segment, which might be a read error. Here the CDR3 reads CSVDGGLQGTQYF. The CDR3 region has the DNA TGCAGCGTCGATGGGGGACTACAAGGGACCCAGTACTTC. The J gene is TRBJ2-5, the V gene TRBV29-1; 7 positions match TRBD2. Germline V gene data show CDR1 as SQVTM and CDR2 as ANQGSEA. The CDR3 is 13 residues long.

Details on this clonotype: This may come from a read error, since a much larger clone is one base off. The rearrangement joins TRBV7-6 to TRBJ2-2, with TRBD2 as a possible D gene (7 bases). This CDR3 spans 16 amino acids. Germline values: CDR1 SGHVS, CDR2 FNYEAQ. Here the CDR3 reads CASSLSRGLGTRELFF. In DNA form, the CDR3 reads TGTGCCAGCAGCTTATCGCGGGGGCTCGGCACCCGGGAGCTGTTTTTT.

This chain connects TRBV11-3 to TRBJ2-5; the D is unclear. The CDR3 spans 15 residues. V was clipped by 0 bases and J by 2 bases, with 10 bases between them. Germline V gene data show CDR1 as SGHNT and CDR2 as YENEEA. The CDR3: CASSLDPGPQETQYF. The CDR3 nucleotides are TGTGCCAGCAGCTTAGATCCAGGCCCTCAAGAGACCCAGTACTTC.

This clonotype was detected only a few times. This sequence joins TRBV6-1 and TRBJ2-5; D perhaps matches TRBD1 (5 bases). Germline values: CDR1 MNHNS, CDR2 SASEGT. This CDR3 is 13 amino acids long. Deletions cut 5 bases from V and 2 bases from J, with 9 bases between. The CDR3: CASSTGMQETQYF. The DNA for the CDR3 is TGTGCCAGCAGTACAGGAATGCAAGAGACCCAGTACTTC.

This sequence joins TRBV6-1 and TRBJ2-3; D remains ambiguous. Per the germline V gene, CDR1 is MNHNS and CDR2 is SASEGT. This CDR3 is built from 15 residues. V gave up 1 base and J gave up 1 base, with 9 bases separating them. CDR3 region: CASSEVGERTDTQYF. DNA for the CDR3: TGTGCCAGCAGTGAAGTTGGGGAACGCACAGATACGCAGTATTTT.

By frequency in the sample, this clonotype is medium-sized. The chain combines TRBV6-2 or TRBV6-3 with TRBJ2-6; D might be TRBD1 (6 bases). The CDR3 is made up of 16 amino acids. CDR1 and CDR2 from the germline V gene are MNHEY and SVGEGT. Trimming removed 7 bases from V and 0 bases from J, with 13 bases in between. CDR3 sequence: CASNPGAASGANVLTF. The CDR3 nucleotides read TGTGCCAGCAATCCAGGGGCCGCCTCTGGGGCCAACGTCCTGACTTTC.

On this clonotype: Relative to the germline gene, one junction end is altered; a read error may explain this. The chain joins TRBV5-1 to TRBJ2-7; the D gene is possibly TRBD1 (5 bases). The CDR3 consists of 15 residues. Per the germline V gene, CDR1 is SGHRS and CDR2 is YFSETQ. The CDR3 loop reads CATSLDWTNFYEQYF. CDR3 coding DNA: TGCGCCACCAGCCTGGATTGGACAAACTTCTACGAGCAGTACTTC.

This clonotype was recorded many times. The chain combines TRBV4-2 with TRBJ2-3, with D unresolved. V was pared by 4 bases and J by 2 bases, with 4 bases between. CDR1 LGHNA and CDR2 YNFKEQ come from the germline V gene. CDR3 length: 12 residues. CDR3 sequence (DNA): TGTGCCAGCAGCCTTCCCACAGATACGCAGTATTTT. Translation: CASSLPTDTQYF.

The V gene is TRBV11-2, the J gene TRBJ1-1; TRBD1 matches 8 bases. The CDR3 extends over 12 amino acids. Germline lookup yields CDR1 SGHAT and CDR2 FQNNGV. This CDR3 reads CISSLVQGVAFF. CDR3 coding DNA: TGTATCAGCAGCTTAGTACAGGGGGTAGCCTTCTTT.

This chain uses TRBV6-2 or TRBV6-3 with TRBJ2-2; 10 nucleotides agree with TRBD2. CDR3 length equals 14 residues. V shed 11 bases, J shed 13 bases, and the junction held 16 bases outside the gene matches. The V gene's germline CDR1 is MNHEY and CDR2 SVGEGT. CDR3 sequence reads: CAGGTSELPLGLFF. DNA of the CDR3: TGTGCCGGCGGGACTAGCGAACTACCCTTAGGGCTGTTTTTT.

As to this clonotype: One base away lies a much larger clone, so this may be a sequencing read error. The CDR3 sequence is CSCPGWDAQYF. For the CDR3, the DNA is TGCAGCTGCCCGGGGTGGGATGCGCAGTATTTT. The gene calls are TRBV29-1 and TRBJ2-3; a possible D gene is TRBD2 (5 bases). The CDR3 totals 11 residues. CDR1 SQVTM and CDR2 ANQGSEA come from the germline V gene. V gave up 8 bases and J gave up 10 bases, with 16 bases separating them.

V is TRBV20-1 and J is TRBJ2-1, with TRBD2 matching 11 bases. Per germline, CDR1 DFQATT and CDR2 SNEGSKA (reference sequence). With V trimmed by 4 bases and J by 1 base, 6 bases remained unmatched. The CDR3 loop spans 16 amino acids. The DNA of the CDR3 is TGCAGTGCTAAGCCGACTAGCGGGAAGTCCTACAATGAGCAGTTCTTC. Translation gives CSAKPTSGKSYNEQFF.

This clonotype appeared a single time. The genes are TRBV6-1 and TRBJ2-1; D remains ambiguous. CDR3 size: 15 residues. The V gene lost 1 base and the J gene lost 4 bases, with 11 bases spanning the gap. Germline V gene lookup returns CDR1 MNHNS and CDR2 SASEGT. Here the CDR3 DNA reads TGTGCCAGCAGTGAAGAGGTTGTAACATACAATGAGCAGTTCTTC. Protein product: CASSEEVVTYNEQFF.

The chain uses TRBV6-5 and TRBJ2-3, with 13 bases that match TRBD2. The CDR3 consists of 16 residues. J lost 6 bases, V lost 5 bases, and 8 bases had no gene match. Germline CDR1 MNHEY, CDR2 SVGAGI. CDR3 in amino acids: CASSAPTSGRRDTQYF. The CDR3 nucleotides are TGTGCCAGCAGTGCCCCGACTAGCGGGAGGCGGGATACGCAGTATTTT.

With respect to this clonotype: Since no conserved phenylalanine or tryptophan closes the CDR3, a read error is the likely cause. This chain joins TRBV11-2 and TRBJ2-1; no reliable D call. Per germline, CDR1 SGHAT and CDR2 FQNNGV. The CDR3 is 15 amino acids. CDR3 amino acids: CASSPGAYTYNKQFY. In DNA form, the CDR3 reads TGTGCTAGCAGCCCTGGAGCCTACACCTACAATAAGCAGTTCTAC.

V is TRBV29-1 and J is TRBJ1-2, with no clear D. Trimming took 2 bases from V and 4 from J, leaving 8 bases between them. The CDR3 has 12 amino acids. Germline V gene sequence: CDR1 SQVTM, CDR2 ANQGSEA. CDR3 in DNA: TGCAGCGTTGAACAGCTTACCTATGGCTACACCTTC. Translation gives CSVEQLTYGYTF.

This chain connects TRBV12-3 or TRBV12-4 to TRBJ2-5; D gene uncertain. The CDR3 has 12 amino acids. Trimming took 7 bases from V and 5 from J, leaving 11 bases between them. For the CDR3, the DNA is TGTGCCAGCACCTTCGGTGGGGAGACCCAGTACTTC. It translates to CASTFGGETQYF.

In this sample, this clonotype turned up once. This may come from a read error, since a much larger clone is one base off. This chain joins TRBV2 and TRBJ2-2; 11 nucleotides agree with TRBD1. CDR1 is SNHLY and CDR2 is FYNNEI in the germline V gene. J lost 7 bases, V lost 1 base, and 8 bases had no gene match. The CDR3 is 17 residues long. The chain's CDR3 is CASSEGTGGFLNGELFF. DNA for the CDR3: TGTGCCAGCAGTGAAGGGACAGGGGGCTTCTTGAACGGGGAGCTGTTTTTT.

This clonotype was seen a single time. The rearrangement uses TRBV6-1 and TRBJ2-1; unclear D gene. The V gene's germline CDR1 is MNHNS and CDR2 SASEGT. The CDR3 runs 12 residues. With 7 bases removed from V and 6 bases from J, the gap between germline ends came to 10 bases. This CDR3 is CASKESSNEQFF. The CDR3 DNA sequence: TGTGCCAGCAAGGAGAGTAGCAATGAGCAGTTCTTC.

The DNA for the CDR3 is TGTGCCAGCAGCACCTCAAGGGGCTCACCCCTCCACTTT. Protein: CASSTSRGSPLHF. The rearrangement links TRBV13 to TRBJ1-6, with a possible D match to TRBD1 (5 bases). V shed 5 bases and J shed 10 bases, with 12 bases lying between them. CDR3 size: 13 residues. Germline V CDR1 and CDR2: PRHDT, FYEKMQ (reference sequence). Full variable domain (outside the CDR3, taken from reference TRBV13 and TRBJ1-6): AAGVIQSPRHLIKEKRETATLKCYPIPRHDTVYWYQQGPGQDPQFLISFYEKMQSDKGSIPDRFSAQQFSDYHSELNMSSLELGDSALYFCASSTSRGSPLHFGNGTRLTVT.

With respect to this clonotype: A junction boundary mismatches the germline segment, possibly from a read error. V and J are TRBV5-1 and TRBJ2-1, with 15 bases matching TRBD2. Germline CDR1 SGHRS, CDR2 YFSETQ. The CDR3 is 16 residues long. CDR3 in DNA: TGCGACAGCAGACGGACTAGCGGGAGGGTAGACGATGAGCAGTTCTTC. Encoded protein: CDSRRTSGRVDDEQFF.

Ten or more counts support this clonotype. The chain couples TRBV28 to TRBJ1-6; 9 nucleotides match TRBD1. Germline CDR1 is MDHEN and CDR2 is SYDVKM. The CDR3 is made up of 15 amino acids. The trim removed 6 bases at V and 4 bases at J, leaving 4 bases unmatched. The CDR3 region is CASRDRGRYNSPLHF. The CDR3 DNA sequence: TGTGCCAGCAGGGACAGGGGTCGGTATAATTCACCCCTCCACTTT.

Concerning this clonotype itself: Being one base from a much bigger clone, this may be a read error. CDR3: CASNDFAGFYNEQFF. In DNA form, the CDR3 reads TGTGCCAGCAATGATTTCGCGGGATTCTACAATGAGCAGTTCTTC. The chain is built from TRBV2 and TRBJ2-1, with D perhaps TRBD2 (6 bases). The CDR3 is 15 residues long. The V and J ends lost 7 bases and 3 bases respectively, with 16 bases between them. Germline V gene lookup returns CDR1 SNHLY and CDR2 FYNNEI. Together with reference TRBV2 and TRBJ2-1, the CDR3 gives the full variable domain: EPEVTQTPSHQVTQMGQEVILRCVPISNHLYFYWYRQILGQKVEFLVSFYNNEISEKSEIFDDQFSVERPDGSNFTLKIRSTKLEDSAMYFCASNDFAGFYNEQFFGPGTRLTVL.

The chain combines TRBV29-1 with TRBJ2-3; 7 nucleotides match TRBD1. Per the germline V gene, CDR1 is SQVTM and CDR2 is ANQGSEA. Trimming removed 0 bases from V and 2 bases from J; junction bases left unmatched: 5. CDR3 length equals 15 residues. In DNA form, the CDR3 reads TGCAGCGTTGAAGACGCTAGGGGGCACACAGATACGCAGTATTTT. Its translation: CSVEDARGHTDTQYF.

The chain has TRBV5-1 and TRBJ2-1; tentative D call: TRBD2 (5 bases). This CDR3 region has 13 residues. V lost 2 bases and J lost 8, with 11 bases in between. Germline CDR1 and CDR2: SGHRS and YFSETQ. CDR3 residues: CASSFAEVHEQFF. As DNA, the CDR3 is TGCGCCAGCAGCTTCGCGGAGGTCCATGAGCAGTTCTTC.

This clonotype was recorded a few times. A much bigger clone sits one base away, suggesting this may be a read error. This CDR3 reads CASSSRYYEQYF. In DNA form, the CDR3 reads TGTGCCAGCAGTTCGAGGTACTACGAGCAGTACTTC. This chain connects TRBV28 to TRBJ2-7; D is undetermined. This CDR3 region has 12 residues. V was pared by 4 bases and J by 3 bases, with 7 bases between. The germline CDR1 and CDR2 sequences are MDHEN and SYDVKM.